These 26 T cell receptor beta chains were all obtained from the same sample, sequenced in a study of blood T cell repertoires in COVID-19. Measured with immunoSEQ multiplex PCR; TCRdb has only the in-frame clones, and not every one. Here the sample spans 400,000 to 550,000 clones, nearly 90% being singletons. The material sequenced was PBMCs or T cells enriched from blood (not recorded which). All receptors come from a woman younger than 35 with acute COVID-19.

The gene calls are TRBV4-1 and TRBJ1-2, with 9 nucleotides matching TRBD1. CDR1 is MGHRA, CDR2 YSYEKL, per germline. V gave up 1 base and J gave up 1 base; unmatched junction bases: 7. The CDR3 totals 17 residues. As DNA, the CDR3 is TGCGCCAGCAGCCAAGGAACAGGGGGCGTAAATAACTATGGCTACACCTTC. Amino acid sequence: CASSQGTGGVNNYGYTF.

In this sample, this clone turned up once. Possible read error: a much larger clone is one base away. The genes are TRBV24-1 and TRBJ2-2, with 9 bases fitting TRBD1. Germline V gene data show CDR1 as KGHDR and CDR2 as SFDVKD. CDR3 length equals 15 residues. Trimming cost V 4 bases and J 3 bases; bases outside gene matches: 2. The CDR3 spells CATSEGDRDTGELFF. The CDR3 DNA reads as TGTGCCACCAGTGAAGGGGACAGGGACACCGGGGAGCTGTTTTTT.

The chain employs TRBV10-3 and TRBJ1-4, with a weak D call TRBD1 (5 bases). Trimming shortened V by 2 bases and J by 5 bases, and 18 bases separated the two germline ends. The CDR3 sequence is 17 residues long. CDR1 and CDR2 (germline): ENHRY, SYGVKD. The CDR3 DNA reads TGTGCCATCAGTGAGGGTTTCCAGGGCTTGGGGAATGAAAAACTGTTTTTT. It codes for CAISEGFQGLGNEKLFF.

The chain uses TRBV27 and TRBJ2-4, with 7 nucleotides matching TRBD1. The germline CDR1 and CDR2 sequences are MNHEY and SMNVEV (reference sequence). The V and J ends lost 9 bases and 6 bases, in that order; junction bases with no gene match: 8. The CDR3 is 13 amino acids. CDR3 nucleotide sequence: TGTGCCAGGAGTACGAGGACAGGAAACATTCAGTACTTC. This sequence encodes CARSTRTGNIQYF.

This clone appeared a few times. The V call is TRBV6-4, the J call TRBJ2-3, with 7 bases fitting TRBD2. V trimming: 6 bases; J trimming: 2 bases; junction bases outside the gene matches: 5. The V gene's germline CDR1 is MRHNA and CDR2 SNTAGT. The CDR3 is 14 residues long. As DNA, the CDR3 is TGTGCCAGCAGCCAGCGGGGATCCACAGATACGCAGTATTTT. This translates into CASSQRGSTDTQYF.

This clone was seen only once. The CDR3 reads CASSLQQGRAYEQYF. The CDR3 DNA is TGTGCCAGCAGCCTGCAACAGGGCAGGGCCTACGAGCAGTACTTC. The V gene is TRBV21-1, the J gene TRBJ2-7; the D call of TRBD1 is as the table states it, not checked on the DNA. TRBV21-1 is marked as a pseudogene. The CDR3 consists of 15 residues.

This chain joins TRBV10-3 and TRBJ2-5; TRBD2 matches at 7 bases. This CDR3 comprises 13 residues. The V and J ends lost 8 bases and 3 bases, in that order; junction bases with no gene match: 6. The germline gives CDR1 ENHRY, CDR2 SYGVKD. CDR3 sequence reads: CAISEGREETQYF. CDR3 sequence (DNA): TGTGCCATCTCTGAGGGGAGGGAAGAGACCCAGTACTTC.

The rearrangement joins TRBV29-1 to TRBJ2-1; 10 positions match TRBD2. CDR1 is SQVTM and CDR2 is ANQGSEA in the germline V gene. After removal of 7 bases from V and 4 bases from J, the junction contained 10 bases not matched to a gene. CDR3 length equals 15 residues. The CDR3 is CSAPERGGQYNEQFF. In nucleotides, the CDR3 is TGCAGCGCACCCGAGCGGGGGGGGCAATACAATGAGCAGTTCTTC.

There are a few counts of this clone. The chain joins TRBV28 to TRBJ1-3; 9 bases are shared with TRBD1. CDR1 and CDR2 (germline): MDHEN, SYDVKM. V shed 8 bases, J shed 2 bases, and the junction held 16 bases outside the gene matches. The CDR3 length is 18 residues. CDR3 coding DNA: TGTGCCAGCGGTATTTCTACAGGGGGCTCTGGTGCTGGAAACACCATATATTTT. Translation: CASGISTGGSGAGNTIYF.

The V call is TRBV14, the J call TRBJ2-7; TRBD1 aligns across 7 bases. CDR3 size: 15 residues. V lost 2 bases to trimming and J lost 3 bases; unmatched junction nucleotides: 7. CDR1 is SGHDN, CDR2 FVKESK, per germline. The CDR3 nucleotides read TGTGCCAGCAGCCAAAACAGGGGAATTAACTACGAGCAGTACTTC. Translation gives CASSQNRGINYEQYF.

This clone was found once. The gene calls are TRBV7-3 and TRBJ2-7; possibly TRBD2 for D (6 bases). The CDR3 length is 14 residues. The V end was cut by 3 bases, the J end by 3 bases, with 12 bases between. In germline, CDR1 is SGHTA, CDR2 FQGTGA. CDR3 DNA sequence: TGTGCCAGCAGCTTTTACGCGGGGTTCTACGAGCAGTACTTC. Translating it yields CASSFYAGFYEQYF.

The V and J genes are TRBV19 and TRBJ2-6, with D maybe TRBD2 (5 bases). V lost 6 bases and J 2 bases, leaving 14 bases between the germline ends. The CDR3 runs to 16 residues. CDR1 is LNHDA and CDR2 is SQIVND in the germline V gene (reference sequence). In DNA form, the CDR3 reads TGTGCCAGTAGCCCCCCCGCCGGGGCTGGGGCCAACGTCCTGACTTTC. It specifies CASSPPAGAGANVLTF.

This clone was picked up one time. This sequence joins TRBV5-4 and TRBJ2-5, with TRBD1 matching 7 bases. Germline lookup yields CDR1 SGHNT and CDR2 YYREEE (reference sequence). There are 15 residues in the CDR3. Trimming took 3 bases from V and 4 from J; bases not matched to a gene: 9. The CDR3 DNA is TGTGCCAGCAGCTACAACAGAGGGGGCGGAGAGACCCAGTACTTC. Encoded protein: CASSYNRGGGETQYF.

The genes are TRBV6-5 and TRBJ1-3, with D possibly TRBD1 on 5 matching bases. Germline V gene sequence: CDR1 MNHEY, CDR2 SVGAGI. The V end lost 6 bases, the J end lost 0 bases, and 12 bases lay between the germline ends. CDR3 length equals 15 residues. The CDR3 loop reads CASSRGLSSGNTIYF. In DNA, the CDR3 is TGTGCCAGCAGCCGGGGACTAAGCTCTGGAAACACCATATATTTT.

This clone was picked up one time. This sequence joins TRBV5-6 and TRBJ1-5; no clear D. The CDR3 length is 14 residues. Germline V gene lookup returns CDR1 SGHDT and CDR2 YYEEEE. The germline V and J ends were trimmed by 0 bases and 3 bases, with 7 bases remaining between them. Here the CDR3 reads CASSLAYDNQPQHF. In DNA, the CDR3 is TGTGCCAGCAGCTTGGCCTATGACAATCAGCCCCAGCATTTT.

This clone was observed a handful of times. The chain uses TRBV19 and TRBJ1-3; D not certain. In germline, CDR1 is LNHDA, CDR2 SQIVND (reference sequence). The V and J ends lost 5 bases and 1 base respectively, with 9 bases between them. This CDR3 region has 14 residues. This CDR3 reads CASSPAASGNTIYF. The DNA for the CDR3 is TGTGCCAGTAGTCCAGCGGCATCTGGAAACACCATATATTTT.

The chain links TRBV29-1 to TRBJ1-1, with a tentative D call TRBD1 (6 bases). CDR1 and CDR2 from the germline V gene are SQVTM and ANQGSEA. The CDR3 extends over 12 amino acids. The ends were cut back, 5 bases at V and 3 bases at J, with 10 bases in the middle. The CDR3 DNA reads TGCAGCGTTACCGGACAGCACACTGAAGCTTTCTTT. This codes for CSVTGQHTEAFF.

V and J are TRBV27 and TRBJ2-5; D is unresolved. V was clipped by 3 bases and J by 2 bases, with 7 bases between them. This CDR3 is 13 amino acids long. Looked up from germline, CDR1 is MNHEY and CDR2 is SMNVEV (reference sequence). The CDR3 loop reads CASSFEWQETQYF. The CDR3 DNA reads TGTGCCAGCAGTTTTGAGTGGCAAGAGACCCAGTACTTC.

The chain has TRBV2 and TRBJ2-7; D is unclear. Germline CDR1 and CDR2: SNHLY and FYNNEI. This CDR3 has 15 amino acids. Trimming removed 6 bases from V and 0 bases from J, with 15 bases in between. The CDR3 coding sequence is TGTGCCAGCAGGATCGAAGAGAAAAGCTCCTACGAGCAGTACTTC. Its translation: CASRIEEKSSYEQYF. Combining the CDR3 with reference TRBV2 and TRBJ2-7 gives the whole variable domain EPEVTQTPSHQVTQMGQEVILRCVPISNHLYFYWYRQILGQKVEFLVSFYNNEISEKSEIFDDQFSVERPDGSNFTLKIRSTKLEDSAMYFCASRIEEKSSYEQYFGPGTRLTVT.

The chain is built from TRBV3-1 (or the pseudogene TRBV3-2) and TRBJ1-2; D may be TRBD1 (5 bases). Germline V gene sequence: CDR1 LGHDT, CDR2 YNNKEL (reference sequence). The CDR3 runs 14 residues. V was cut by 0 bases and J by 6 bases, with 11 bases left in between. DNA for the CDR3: TGTGCCAGCAGCCAAGAGGCAGGGCTGGATGGCTACACCTTC. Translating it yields CASSQEAGLDGYTF.

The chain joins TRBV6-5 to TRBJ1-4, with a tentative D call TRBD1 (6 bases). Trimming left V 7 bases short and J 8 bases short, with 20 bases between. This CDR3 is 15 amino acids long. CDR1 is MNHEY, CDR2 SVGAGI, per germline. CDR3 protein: CASTPGTAGEEKLFF. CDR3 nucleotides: TGTGCCAGCACCCCTGGCACGGCAGGGGAGGAAAAACTGTTTTTT.

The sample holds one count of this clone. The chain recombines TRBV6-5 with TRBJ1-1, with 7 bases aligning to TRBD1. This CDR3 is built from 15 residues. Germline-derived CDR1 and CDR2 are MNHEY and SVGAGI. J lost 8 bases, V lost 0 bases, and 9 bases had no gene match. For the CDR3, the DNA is TGTGCCAGCAGTTACTCGACAGGGCCTAGGGGCGAAGCTTTCTTT. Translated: CASSYSTGPRGEAFF.

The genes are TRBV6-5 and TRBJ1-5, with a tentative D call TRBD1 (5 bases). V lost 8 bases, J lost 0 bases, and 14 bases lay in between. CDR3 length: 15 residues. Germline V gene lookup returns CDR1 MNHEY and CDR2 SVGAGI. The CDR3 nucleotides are TGTGCCAGCGGGGAACAGGAGAATAGCAATCAGCCCCAGCATTTT. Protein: CASGEQENSNQPQHF.

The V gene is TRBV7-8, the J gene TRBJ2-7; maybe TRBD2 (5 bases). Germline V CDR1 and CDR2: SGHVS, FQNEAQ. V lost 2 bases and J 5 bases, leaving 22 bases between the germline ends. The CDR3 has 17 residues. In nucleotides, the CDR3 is TGTGCCAGCAGCTTATCACCGACAAGAGGGTACTTAGACGAGCAGTACTTC. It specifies CASSLSPTRGYLDEQYF. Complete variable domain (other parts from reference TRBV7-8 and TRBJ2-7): GAGVSQSPRYKVAKRGQDVALRCDPISGHVSLFWYQQALGQGPEFLTYFQNEAQLDKSGLPSDRFFAERPEGSVSTLKIQRTQQEDSAVYLCASSLSPTRGYLDEQYFGPGTRLTVT.

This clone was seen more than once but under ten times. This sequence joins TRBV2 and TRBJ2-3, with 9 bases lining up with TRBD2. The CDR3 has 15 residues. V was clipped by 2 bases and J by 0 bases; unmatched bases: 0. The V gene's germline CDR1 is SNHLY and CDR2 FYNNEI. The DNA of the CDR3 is TGTGCCAGCAGTGAACTAGCGGGGAGCACAGATACGCAGTATTTT. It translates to CASSELAGSTDTQYF.

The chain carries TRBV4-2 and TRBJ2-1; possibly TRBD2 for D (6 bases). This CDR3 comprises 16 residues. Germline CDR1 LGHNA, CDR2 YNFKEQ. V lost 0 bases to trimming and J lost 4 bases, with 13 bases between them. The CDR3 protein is CASSQDLVADYNEQFF. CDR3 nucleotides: TGTGCCAGCAGCCAAGATTTGGTAGCGGATTACAATGAGCAGTTCTTC.